The rows below give T cell receptor beta chains drawn from one sample of a study of blood T cell repertoires in COVID-19. Clones were read by immunoSEQ multiplex PCR, and TCRdb kept only the in-frame ones, dropping some. The data contain under 110,000 clones, about 92% of them singletons. The sequencing input was peripheral blood. The receptors come from a man in his fifties or sixties with active COVID-19. The CDR3 runs from the conserved cysteine through the conserved F or W. D genes are given only for firm matches. Clone size, where shown, is once, few, many, or a class for clones that have expanded.

d_gene,abundance,v_gene,j_gene,CDR3nt,CDR3aa
TRBD2,-,TRBV18,TRBJ2-7,TGTGCCAGCTCACCCACTAGCGGGACCCACGAGCAGTACTTC,CASSPTSGTHEQYF
-,-,TRBV7-9,TRBJ1-1,TGTGCCAGCAGCACTCGCATGAACACTGAAGCTTTCTTT,CASSTRMNTEAFF
-,-,TRBV28,TRBJ1-2,TGTGCCAGCAGTTTAAACACGTACTATGGCTACACCTTC,CASSLNTYYGYTF
TRBD1,-,TRBV25-1,TRBJ1-1,TGTGCCAGCAGTGGGGGACAGATGAACACTGAAGCTTTCTTT,CASSGGQMNTEAFF
-,-,TRBV20-1,TRBJ2-7,TGCAGTGCTAGTCTCCCAGTTAGCGTGACCTACGAGCAGTACTTC,CSASLPVSVTYEQYF
TRBD1,-,TRBV2,TRBJ2-3,TGTGCCAGCAGTAGAGAGACAGGGGGAGATACGCAGTATTTT,CASSRETGGDTQYF
TRBD1,-,TRBV19,TRBJ2-3,TGTGCCAGTAAATATACTCGGACAGGGGGGTCAGATACGCAGTATTTT,CASKYTRTGGSDTQYF
-,-,TRBV18,TRBJ2-5,TGTGCCAGCTCACCGGGGCTGCAAGAGACCCAGTACTTC,CASSPGLQETQYF
-,-,TRBV9,TRBJ1-2,TGTGCCAGCAGCGCCGGGACACTCTATGGCTACACCTTC,CASSAGTLYGYTF
-,-,TRBV19,TRBJ1-5,TGTGCCAGTAGCGGGGACTACAATCAGCCCCAGCATTTT,CASSGDYNQPQHF
-,-,TRBV5-1,TRBJ2-5,TGCGCCAGCAGCTTGGGGGCATCCAGTCAAGAGACCCAGTACTTC,CASSLGASSQETQYF
-,-,TRBV28,TRBJ1-5,TGTGCCAGCAGTTGGGCGATGAACAATCAGCCCCAGCATTTT,CASSWAMNNQPQHF
-,-,TRBV30,TRBJ2-2,TGTGCCTGGAGTAACGGGTGGACCGGGGAGCTGTTTTTT,CAWSNGWTGELFF
-,-,TRBV18,TRBJ1-2,TGTGCCAGCTCACCAATGAATGGGGACAACTCCTATGGCTACACCTTC,CASSPMNGDNSYGYTF
TRBD2,-,TRBV3-1/TRBV3-2,TRBJ2-1,TGTGCCAGCAGCCAAGATCGGGACTACTATTACAATGAGCAGTTCTTC,CASSQDRDYYYNEQFF
-,-,TRBV2,TRBJ2-4,TGTGCCAGCAGCCCCAAGCAGGGAACCCCCAAAAACATTCAGTACTTC,CASSPKQGTPKNIQYF
-,-,TRBV15,TRBJ2-7,TGTGCCACCAGCAGAAGGGGGTTCTCCTACGAGCAGTACTTC,CATSRRGFSYEQYF
-,-,TRBV28,TRBJ2-1,TGTGCCAGCAGTGACACATTAAACAATGAGCAGTTCTTC,CASSDTLNNEQFF
-,-,TRBV4-1,TRBJ1-1,TGCGCCAGCAGCCAAGATTCAGGGGATAATAGGAAAGCTTTCTTT,CASSQDSGDNRKAFF
-,-,TRBV5-4,TRBJ1-3,TGTGCCAGCAGCCGAACAACTAATCCCCGAGTCGGAGCCTCTGGAAACACCATATATTTT,CASSRTTNPRVGASGNTIYF
-,once,TRBV28,TRBJ2-7,TGTGCCAGCAGTATAACGGGAGCTACCTTTCGTTCCTACGAGCAGTACTTC,CASSITGATFRSYEQYF
TRBD1,once,TRBV30,TRBJ1-2,TGTGCCAGACAGGGAACTAACTATGGCTACACCTTC,CARQGTNYGYTF
-,-,TRBV28,TRBJ1-5,TGTGCCAGCAGTTTAGGGCTATGGAGGAGCAATCAGCCCCAGCATTTT,CASSLGLWRSNQPQHF
-,-,TRBV28,TRBJ1-5,TGTGCCAGCAGTCCCAACTGGAGACAGCACAATCAGCCCCAGCATTTT,CASSPNWRQHNQPQHF
TRBD1,-,TRBV5-4,TRBJ2-3,TGTGCCAGCAGCACAAGACAGGGCAGGGGCACAGATACGCAGTATTTT,CASSTRQGRGTDTQYF
-,-,TRBV6-2/TRBV6-3,TRBJ1-1,TGTGCCAGCAGTGTTGACGGGAGCACTGAAGCTTTCTTT,CASSVDGSTEAFF
-,once,TRBV10-2,TRBJ1-5,TGCGCCAGCTCACGAGGGCAGAGCAATCAGCCCCAGCATTTT,CASSRGQSNQPQHF
-,-,TRBV4-1,TRBJ1-1,TGCGCCAGCAGCCAAGCCCGGGCAGGGCGAGAGGCTTTCTTT,CASSQARAGREAFF
-,-,TRBV11-2,TRBJ1-1,TGTGCCAGCAGTTTAAACAGGGCGGAAACTGAAGCTTTCTTT,CASSLNRAETEAFF
-,-,TRBV18,TRBJ1-1,TGTGCCAGCTCCCCTATTGGAGACACTGAAGCTTTCTTT,CASSPIGDTEAFF
TRBD2,-,TRBV3-1/TRBV3-2,TRBJ2-7,TGTGCCAGCAGCCAAGGGATACTAGCGGGAGGGCTTGGGTACGAGCAGTACTTC,CASSQGILAGGLGYEQYF
-,-,TRBV18,TRBJ2-5,TGTGCCAGCTCAAGGAGGGACCTACAAGAGACCCAGTACTTC,CASSRRDLQETQYF
-,-,TRBV9,TRBJ2-4,TGTGCCAGCAGCGTTGACTACGGAAACATTCAGTACTTC,CASSVDYGNIQYF
-,-,TRBV6-1,TRBJ1-3,TGTGCCAGCAGTGAAGCCTCCCGACAGAGATTGGGAAACACCATATATTTT,CASSEASRQRLGNTIYF
TRBD1,-,TRBV7-3,TRBJ1-1,TGTGCCAGCAGCCAAGGACAGGGGGAGAAGGCTTTCTTT,CASSQGQGEKAFF
TRBD2,-,TRBV7-2,TRBJ2-1,TGTGCCAGCAGGCAGACTAGCGGGAGTAATGAGCAGTTCTTC,CASRQTSGSNEQFF
TRBD1,-,TRBV25-1,TRBJ1-5,TGTGCCAGCAGTGAATCTACAGGGGCTAATCAGCCCCAGCATTTT,CASSESTGANQPQHF
-,-,TRBV10-3,TRBJ2-7,TGTGCCATTACCTGGGAGTACGAGCAGTACTTC,CAITWEYEQYF
-,few,TRBV10-3,TRBJ1-5,TGTGCCATCAACTCCGGGGGCAATCAGCCCCAGCATTTT,CAINSGGNQPQHF
-,-,TRBV24-1,TRBJ1-1,TGTGCCACCAGAGACAGCTGGAGCACTGAAGCTTTCTTT,CATRDSWSTEAFF
TRBD2,-,TRBV2,TRBJ2-2,TGTGCCACCGAACCGACGGGAGGGAGCGGGGAGCTGTTTTTT,CATEPTGGSGELFF
TRBD1,-,TRBV24-1,TRBJ2-2,TGTGCCACAGCGGACAGGAGGAACACCGGGGAGCTGTTTTTT,CATADRRNTGELFF
-,-,TRBV2,TRBJ1-6,TGTGCCAGCAAAGCCACGAATTCACCCCTCCACTTT,CASKATNSPLHF
-,-,TRBV29-1,TRBJ2-1,TGCAGCGCTATAGCGAGTTCCACAAGCTCCTACAATGAGCAGTTCTTC,CSAIASSTSSYNEQFF
-,-,TRBV28,TRBJ2-1,TGTGCCAGCAGTCTTAGGGGGGGTAGGTTGGGTGAGCAGTTCTTC,CASSLRGGRLGEQFF
TRBD1,once,TRBV15,TRBJ1-4,TGTGCCACCAGCTCGCGCGACAGGGTCGGTGAAAAACTGTTTTTT,CATSSRDRVGEKLFF
-,once,TRBV18,TRBJ1-1,TGTGCCAGCTCACTACGTGGGGCGATGGACACTGAAGCTTTCTTT,CASSLRGAMDTEAFF
TRBD1,-,TRBV27,TRBJ2-1,TGTGCCAGCAGTTCCCTCCCAGGGGGCTGGAAAATCTTC,CASSSLPGGWKIF
-,-,TRBV5-5,TRBJ2-1,TGTGCCAGCAGCTTTCGTGGGCAGGCGAACAATGAGCAGTTCTTC,CASSFRGQANNEQFF
-,-,TRBV12-2,TRBJ2-7,TGTGCAAGTCGCTTAATTCGGGACAGTTCCTACGAGCAGTACTTC,CASRLIRDSSYEQYF
TRBD1,-,TRBV10-3,TRBJ2-6,TGTGCCATCAGTGGGACAGGGCCTGGGGCCAACGTCCTGACTTTC,CAISGTGPGANVLTF
-,-,TRBV24-1,TRBJ1-6,TGTGCCACCAGTGACGTCAGCGGTTCACCCCTCCACTTT,CATSDVSGSPLHF
-,-,TRBV12-3/TRBV12-4,TRBJ2-4,TGTGCCAGCAGCCAAACCTACCAAAACATTCAGTACTTC,CASSQTYQNIQYF
TRBD2,-,TRBV7-9,TRBJ2-1,TGTGCCAGCAGCTTAGAGGGACTAGCGGGAGGAGGTGAGCAGTTCTTC,CASSLEGLAGGGEQFF
TRBD2,-,TRBV10-3,TRBJ2-7,TGTGCCATCAGCCCATCGGGGGCGGGAGGGATGTACGAGCAGTACTTC,CAISPSGAGGMYEQYF
TRBD2,-,TRBV29-1,TRBJ2-3,TGCAGCGTTGGGGGGGGAGTCTCAGATACGCAGTATTTT,CSVGGGVSDTQYF
TRBD1,-,TRBV27,TRBJ1-4,TGTGCCAGCAGTTCCGGGACAGCGGGTTTACTTAATGAAAAACTGTTTTTT,CASSSGTAGLLNEKLFF
-,-,TRBV19,TRBJ1-2,TGTGCCAGTAGTCCAACTACGGGACATTTGAGTGGCTACACCTTC,CASSPTTGHLSGYTF
-,-,TRBV7-2,TRBJ1-5,TGTGCCAGCAGCTTGGGTTCGCCGGGGCAGCCCCAGCATTTT,CASSLGSPGQPQHF